Listed here are 25 T cell receptor beta chains from one sample, sequenced in a study of early T cells in non-severe SARS-CoV-2 infection. TCRdb re-analysed the 5' RACE reads in MiXCR, keeping a single row per CDR3 protein. The sample has over 80,000 distinct CDR3 sequences; around 12% are singletons. This material consisted of whole blood, taken at baseline. These receptors came from an adult who was a healthcare worker with PCR-confirmed SARS-CoV-2 infection or an uninfected control (not recorded which).

The sample holds a few counts of this clonotype. As DNA, the CDR3 is TGTGCCAGCAGCTCTCTGGTTCGGGAGACCCAGTACTTC. This sequence encodes CASSSLVRETQYF. The genes are TRBV7-6 and TRBJ2-5; no clear D gene. Looked up from germline, CDR1 is SGHVS and CDR2 is FNYEAQ. V was cut by 4 bases and J by 5 bases, with 11 bases left in between. CDR3 length: 13 amino acids.

With respect to this clonotype: This may be a read error: a much more frequent sequence differs by one nucleotide. The chain is built from TRBV18 and TRBJ2-3; 8 bases fit TRBD1. The germline CDR1 and CDR2 sequences are KGHSH and LQKENI. This CDR3 region has 15 residues. V lost 3 bases, J lost 5 bases, and 7 bases stayed unmatched. The CDR3, as DNA: TGTGCCAGCTCACCCTTCGGACAGGGCGTAGATACGCAGTATTTT. It translates to CASSPFGQGVDTQYF.

This clonotype was found a few times. The rearrangement joins TRBV28 to TRBJ2-3, with D hard to call. V was trimmed by 3 bases and J by 4 bases, leaving 26 bases between them. Germline V gene data show CDR1 as MDHEN and CDR2 as SYDVKM. The CDR3 has 19 amino acids. CDR3 nucleotide sequence: TGTGCCAGCAGTTTTAAGCACCGTCTGTTGGCCCAACATGCAGATACGCAGTATTTT. Residues: CASSFKHRLLAQHADTQYF.

This clonotype was recorded a few times. V and J are TRBV30 and TRBJ2-2, with 13 bases fitting TRBD2. The germline CDR1 and CDR2 sequences are GTSNPN and SVGIG (reference sequence). This CDR3 is 15 amino acids long. After removal of 6 bases from V and 1 base from J, the junction contained 2 bases not matched to a gene. The CDR3 coding sequence is TGTGCCTGCAGGACTAGCGGGAGGAACACCGGGGAGCTGTTTTTT. Translating it yields CACRTSGRNTGELFF.

CDR3 sequence: CATSKGAWDTDTQYF. CDR3 bases: TGTGCCACCAGCAAGGGGGCTTGGGACACAGATACGCAGTATTTT. The rearrangement links TRBV15 to TRBJ2-3; 7 nucleotides match TRBD1. The CDR3 is 15 residues long. Germline CDR1 and CDR2: LNHNV and YYDKDF (reference sequence). With 4 bases clipped from V and 2 bases from J, the junction kept 6 bases outside the gene matches.

This clonotype came up a few times. The V call is TRBV11-2, the J call TRBJ2-7; the D is unclear. V dropped 0 bases and J dropped 0 bases, with 6 bases sitting between them. The germline CDR1 and CDR2 sequences are SGHAT and FQNNGV. The CDR3 is 14 residues long. CDR3 coding DNA: TGTGCCAGCAGCTTAGAGACTTACTCCTACGAGCAGTACTTC. Translated: CASSLETYSYEQYF.

V gene TRBV19 combines with J gene TRBJ2-1, with 10 bases aligning to TRBD2. This CDR3 spans 14 amino acids. Germline CDR1 LNHDA, CDR2 SQIVND (reference sequence). Germline trimming cut 7 bases from V and 5 bases from J; bases unmatched to any gene: 5. Here the CDR3 DNA reads TGTGCCAGTATAAGCGGGAGGGCCGACAATGAGCAGTTCTTC. It specifies CASISGRADNEQFF. The complete variable domain, with remaining parts taken from reference TRBV19 and TRBJ2-1, reads DGGITQSPKYLFRKEGQNVTLSCEQNLNHDAMYWYRQDPGQGLRLIYYSQIVNDFQKGDIAEGYSVSREKKESFPLTVTSAQKNPTAFYLCASISGRADNEQFFGPGTRLTVL.

This clonotype came up a few times. The V and J genes are TRBV10-3 and TRBJ1-4, with D tentatively TRBD1 (5 bases). Trimming stripped 5 bases from V and 4 bases from J, with 8 bases between. Germline assignment: CDR1 ENHRY and CDR2 SYGVKD. The CDR3 runs to 13 residues. CDR3 DNA: TGTGCCATCAGTCGGGGACTTAATGAAAAACTGTTTTTT. Its protein is CAISRGLNEKLFF.

J is TRBJ1-6 and V is TRBV28, with 7 bases lining up with TRBD1. Germline V CDR1 and CDR2: MDHEN, SYDVKM. Losses at the gene ends were 7 bases for V and 6 bases for J; bases not matched to a gene: 6. This CDR3 contains 14 residues. Here the CDR3 reads CASTTGSPNSPLHF. CDR3 nucleotide sequence: TGTGCCAGCACGACAGGGTCGCCTAATTCACCCCTCCACTTT.

This sequence joins TRBV10-2 and TRBJ1-5; D ambiguous. This CDR3 is 17 amino acids long. From germline, CDR1 is WSHSY and CDR2 SAAADI. The ends were cut back, 0 bases at V and 8 bases at J, with 20 bases in the middle. The chain's CDR3 is CASSESQFRSPREPQHF. CDR3 coding DNA: TGCGCCAGCAGTGAGTCGCAATTCCGGTCACCCCGGGAGCCCCAGCATTTT.

V is TRBV7-3 and J is TRBJ1-4, with TRBD1 as a possible D gene (6 bases). This CDR3 is built from 15 residues. CDR1 and CDR2 (germline): SGHTA, FQGTGA. Trimming removed 4 bases at V and 6 bases at J, with 15 bases between. CDR3 DNA: TGTGCCAGCAGCTCCTCAGGAGGGGGAGATGAAAAACTGTTTTTT. This codes for CASSSSGGGDEKLFF.

The rearrangement uses TRBV5-4 and TRBJ2-5; no clear D. This CDR3 contains 13 residues. V shed 0 bases and J shed 5 bases, with 8 bases lying between them. Germline V gene lookup returns CDR1 SGHNT and CDR2 YYREEE (reference sequence). The CDR3 bases are TGTGCCAGCAGCTTGGGAGGAATTGAGACCCAGTACTTC. It translates to CASSLGGIETQYF.

This clonotype was counted between two and nine times. The V call is TRBV28, the J call TRBJ1-5; D uncertain. The CDR3 extends over 12 amino acids. CDR1 is MDHEN and CDR2 is SYDVKM in the germline V gene. V dropped 5 bases and J dropped 1 base, with 3 bases sitting between them. The CDR3 reads CASSDSNQPQHF. CDR3 nucleotides: TGTGCCAGCAGTGACAGCAATCAGCCCCAGCATTTT.

This clonotype was found many times. This sequence joins TRBV11-2 and TRBJ2-1; D is possibly TRBD1 (5 bases). Germline CDR1 SGHAT, CDR2 FQNNGV. Trimming took 8 bases from V and 4 from J, leaving 12 bases between them. The CDR3 sequence is 13 residues long. The CDR3 loop is CASSPDRYNEQFF. For the CDR3, the DNA is TGTGCCAGCTCACCAGACAGATACAATGAGCAGTTCTTC.

This clonotype has more than one count but fewer than ten. The CDR3 nucleotides are TGCGCCAGCAAGGAAGGGACAGCCGGGGGAAACACTGAAGCTTTCTTT. It is translated as CASKEGTAGGNTEAFF. The chain recombines TRBV5-1 with TRBJ1-1; 7 positions match TRBD1. V was clipped by 6 bases and J by 2 bases; unmatched bases: 13. Germline V gene lookup returns CDR1 SGHRS and CDR2 YFSETQ. The CDR3 has 16 residues.

This clonotype was detected a few times. V usage is TRBV11-3 and J usage is TRBJ2-3; D is ambiguous. V was shortened by 5 bases and J by 2 bases, with 14 bases between the two germline ends. CDR3 length: 15 residues. CDR1 is SGHNT, CDR2 YENEEA, per germline. The CDR3 sequence: CASSPRPGPTDTQYF. The DNA of the CDR3 is TGTGCCAGCAGCCCTCGTCCAGGACCCACAGATACGCAGTATTTT.

This clonotype was found many times. CDR3 loop: CASSLMSGRQETQYF. The CDR3 region has the DNA TGTGCCAGCAGCTTGATGAGCGGGCGCCAAGAGACCCAGTACTTC. The chain combines TRBV5-6 with TRBJ2-5; D is perhaps TRBD2 (6 bases). The germline V gene encodes CDR1 SGHDT and CDR2 YYEEEE. The germline V and J ends were trimmed by 1 base and 1 base, with 11 bases remaining between them. This CDR3 is 15 amino acids long.

This clonotype was observed at least ten times. This chain uses TRBV7-2 with TRBJ2-1; TRBD1 aligns across 7 bases. V lost 6 bases and J lost 2; bases outside the gene matches: 10. The CDR3 spans 16 residues. CDR1 is SGHTA and CDR2 is FQGNSA in the germline V gene. This CDR3 reads CASSLDSGQPYNEQFF. The CDR3, as DNA: TGTGCCAGCAGTCTAGACTCGGGACAGCCCTACAATGAGCAGTTCTTC.

As DNA, the CDR3 is TGTGCCAGCAGCTTCCTCAGACAGGGAGAGACCCAGTACTTC. It yields the protein CASSFLRQGETQYF. The J gene is TRBJ2-5, the V gene TRBV7-9, with 7 bases matching TRBD1. CDR1 and CDR2 (germline): SEHNR, FQNEAQ (reference sequence). V lost 3 bases and J lost 4; bases outside the gene matches: 5. This CDR3 region has 14 residues. The complete variable domain, with remaining parts taken from reference TRBV7-9 and TRBJ2-5, reads DTGVSQNPRHKITKRGQNVTFRCDPISEHNRLYWYRQTLGQGPEFLTYFQNEAQLEKSRLLSDRFSAERPKGSFSTLEIQRTEQGDSAMYLCASSFLRQGETQYFGPGTRLLVL.

This clonotype was detected only a few times. CDR3 amino acids: CASSTTGTGLNTEAFF. CDR3 bases: TGTGCCAGTAGTACGACCGGGACAGGGTTAAACACTGAAGCTTTCTTT. The chain has TRBV28 and TRBJ1-1; 9 bases map to TRBD1. V was pared by 9 bases and J by 2 bases, with 13 bases of the junction left unmatched. Germline V gene data show CDR1 as MDHEN and CDR2 as SYDVKM. The CDR3 has 16 amino acids. Complete variable domain (other parts from reference TRBV28 and TRBJ1-1): DVKVTQSSRYLVKRTGEKVFLECVQDMDHENMFWYRQDPGLGLRLIYFSYDVKMKEKGDIPEGYSVSREKKERFSLILESASTNQTSMYLCASSTTGTGLNTEAFFGQGTRLTVV.

The chain couples TRBV19 to TRBJ1-1; D gene uncertain. The CDR3 has 12 residues. V was clipped by 3 bases and J by 11 bases, with 13 bases between them. Looked up from germline, CDR1 is LNHDA and CDR2 is SQIVND (reference sequence). The CDR3 sequence: CASSIFSGWAFF. In nucleotides, the CDR3 is TGTGCCAGTAGTATTTTTTCGGGGTGGGCTTTCTTT.

This clonotype has only a few counts. The chain is built from TRBV10-2 and TRBJ2-7; 7 bases match TRBD2. CDR1 is WSHSY, CDR2 SAAADI, per germline. CDR3 length: 14 amino acids. Trimming cost V 6 bases and J 2 bases; bases outside gene matches: 7. The CDR3 nucleotides read TGCGCCAGCAGCGCGGGGGAATTAACCTACGAGCAGTACTTC. This sequence encodes CASSAGELTYEQYF.

The chain joins TRBV18 to TRBJ1-1, with 9 positions matching TRBD1. J gave up 1 base and V 3 bases, and 9 bases lay outside the gene matches. Germline CDR1 KGHSH, CDR2 LQKENI. This CDR3 contains 17 residues. The CDR3 bases are TGTGCCAGCTCACCGAGTACGGGGACAGGGTCGAACACTGAAGCTTTCTTT. It is translated as CASSPSTGTGSNTEAFF.

This clonotype occurred many times. The rearrangement joins TRBV12-3 or TRBV12-4 to TRBJ2-3, with D hard to call. Trimming took off 6 bases at V and 0 bases at J, with 10 bases between the two ends. The CDR3 has 14 residues. The CDR3 loop is CASSPGPSTDTQYF. CDR3 nucleotide sequence: TGTGCCAGCAGCCCGGGTCCAAGCACAGATACGCAGTATTTT.

This clonotype occurred many times. The chain carries TRBV7-8 and TRBJ2-7; D call uncertain. Germline V gene data show CDR1 as SGHVS and CDR2 as FQNEAQ. The CDR3 runs 13 residues. V was clipped by 1 base and J by 0 bases, with 4 bases between them. The CDR3 DNA reads TGTGCCAGCAGCTTAGGCTTCTCCTACGAGCAGTACTTC. It translates to CASSLGFSYEQYF.